This TCR beta chain stems from a study of cytomegalovirus exposure and HLA in healthy donors. For the study at large: Falling in the Caucasian-associated ancestry cluster were 80% to 85% of around 370 genotyped donors. General study points: In an earlier analysis, about 87% or about 30%: the productive usage of most TCR beta V segments. Analyses of presence and absence presupposed an approximately uniform sequencing depth across donors. Among CMV-associated TCR beta chains, most appeared HLA-restricted in a later analysis.

Germline V gene sequence: CDR1 MNHEY, CDR2 SMNVEV (reference sequence). The CDR3 totals 16 residues. J was trimmed by 1 base and V by 5 bases; bases with no gene match: 5. The PCR contained 60 Vbeta and 13 Jbeta primers. The data were produced by immunoSEQ multiplex PCR, yet TCRdb's version contains in-frame clones alone and is incomplete. The profile shows about 120,000 clones, 70% to 80% of them singletons. Note on this clone: Antigen: not known.

The receptor comes from a man under 40 in good health and CMV-seropositive. Sequencing was carried out using PBMCs. The V call is TRBV27, the J call TRBJ2-2; 9 bases fit TRBD2. The CDR3 reads CASSPGTSLNTGELFF. The CDR3 bases are TGTGCCAGCAGTCCCGGGACTAGCCTGAACACCGGGGAGCTGTTTTTT.